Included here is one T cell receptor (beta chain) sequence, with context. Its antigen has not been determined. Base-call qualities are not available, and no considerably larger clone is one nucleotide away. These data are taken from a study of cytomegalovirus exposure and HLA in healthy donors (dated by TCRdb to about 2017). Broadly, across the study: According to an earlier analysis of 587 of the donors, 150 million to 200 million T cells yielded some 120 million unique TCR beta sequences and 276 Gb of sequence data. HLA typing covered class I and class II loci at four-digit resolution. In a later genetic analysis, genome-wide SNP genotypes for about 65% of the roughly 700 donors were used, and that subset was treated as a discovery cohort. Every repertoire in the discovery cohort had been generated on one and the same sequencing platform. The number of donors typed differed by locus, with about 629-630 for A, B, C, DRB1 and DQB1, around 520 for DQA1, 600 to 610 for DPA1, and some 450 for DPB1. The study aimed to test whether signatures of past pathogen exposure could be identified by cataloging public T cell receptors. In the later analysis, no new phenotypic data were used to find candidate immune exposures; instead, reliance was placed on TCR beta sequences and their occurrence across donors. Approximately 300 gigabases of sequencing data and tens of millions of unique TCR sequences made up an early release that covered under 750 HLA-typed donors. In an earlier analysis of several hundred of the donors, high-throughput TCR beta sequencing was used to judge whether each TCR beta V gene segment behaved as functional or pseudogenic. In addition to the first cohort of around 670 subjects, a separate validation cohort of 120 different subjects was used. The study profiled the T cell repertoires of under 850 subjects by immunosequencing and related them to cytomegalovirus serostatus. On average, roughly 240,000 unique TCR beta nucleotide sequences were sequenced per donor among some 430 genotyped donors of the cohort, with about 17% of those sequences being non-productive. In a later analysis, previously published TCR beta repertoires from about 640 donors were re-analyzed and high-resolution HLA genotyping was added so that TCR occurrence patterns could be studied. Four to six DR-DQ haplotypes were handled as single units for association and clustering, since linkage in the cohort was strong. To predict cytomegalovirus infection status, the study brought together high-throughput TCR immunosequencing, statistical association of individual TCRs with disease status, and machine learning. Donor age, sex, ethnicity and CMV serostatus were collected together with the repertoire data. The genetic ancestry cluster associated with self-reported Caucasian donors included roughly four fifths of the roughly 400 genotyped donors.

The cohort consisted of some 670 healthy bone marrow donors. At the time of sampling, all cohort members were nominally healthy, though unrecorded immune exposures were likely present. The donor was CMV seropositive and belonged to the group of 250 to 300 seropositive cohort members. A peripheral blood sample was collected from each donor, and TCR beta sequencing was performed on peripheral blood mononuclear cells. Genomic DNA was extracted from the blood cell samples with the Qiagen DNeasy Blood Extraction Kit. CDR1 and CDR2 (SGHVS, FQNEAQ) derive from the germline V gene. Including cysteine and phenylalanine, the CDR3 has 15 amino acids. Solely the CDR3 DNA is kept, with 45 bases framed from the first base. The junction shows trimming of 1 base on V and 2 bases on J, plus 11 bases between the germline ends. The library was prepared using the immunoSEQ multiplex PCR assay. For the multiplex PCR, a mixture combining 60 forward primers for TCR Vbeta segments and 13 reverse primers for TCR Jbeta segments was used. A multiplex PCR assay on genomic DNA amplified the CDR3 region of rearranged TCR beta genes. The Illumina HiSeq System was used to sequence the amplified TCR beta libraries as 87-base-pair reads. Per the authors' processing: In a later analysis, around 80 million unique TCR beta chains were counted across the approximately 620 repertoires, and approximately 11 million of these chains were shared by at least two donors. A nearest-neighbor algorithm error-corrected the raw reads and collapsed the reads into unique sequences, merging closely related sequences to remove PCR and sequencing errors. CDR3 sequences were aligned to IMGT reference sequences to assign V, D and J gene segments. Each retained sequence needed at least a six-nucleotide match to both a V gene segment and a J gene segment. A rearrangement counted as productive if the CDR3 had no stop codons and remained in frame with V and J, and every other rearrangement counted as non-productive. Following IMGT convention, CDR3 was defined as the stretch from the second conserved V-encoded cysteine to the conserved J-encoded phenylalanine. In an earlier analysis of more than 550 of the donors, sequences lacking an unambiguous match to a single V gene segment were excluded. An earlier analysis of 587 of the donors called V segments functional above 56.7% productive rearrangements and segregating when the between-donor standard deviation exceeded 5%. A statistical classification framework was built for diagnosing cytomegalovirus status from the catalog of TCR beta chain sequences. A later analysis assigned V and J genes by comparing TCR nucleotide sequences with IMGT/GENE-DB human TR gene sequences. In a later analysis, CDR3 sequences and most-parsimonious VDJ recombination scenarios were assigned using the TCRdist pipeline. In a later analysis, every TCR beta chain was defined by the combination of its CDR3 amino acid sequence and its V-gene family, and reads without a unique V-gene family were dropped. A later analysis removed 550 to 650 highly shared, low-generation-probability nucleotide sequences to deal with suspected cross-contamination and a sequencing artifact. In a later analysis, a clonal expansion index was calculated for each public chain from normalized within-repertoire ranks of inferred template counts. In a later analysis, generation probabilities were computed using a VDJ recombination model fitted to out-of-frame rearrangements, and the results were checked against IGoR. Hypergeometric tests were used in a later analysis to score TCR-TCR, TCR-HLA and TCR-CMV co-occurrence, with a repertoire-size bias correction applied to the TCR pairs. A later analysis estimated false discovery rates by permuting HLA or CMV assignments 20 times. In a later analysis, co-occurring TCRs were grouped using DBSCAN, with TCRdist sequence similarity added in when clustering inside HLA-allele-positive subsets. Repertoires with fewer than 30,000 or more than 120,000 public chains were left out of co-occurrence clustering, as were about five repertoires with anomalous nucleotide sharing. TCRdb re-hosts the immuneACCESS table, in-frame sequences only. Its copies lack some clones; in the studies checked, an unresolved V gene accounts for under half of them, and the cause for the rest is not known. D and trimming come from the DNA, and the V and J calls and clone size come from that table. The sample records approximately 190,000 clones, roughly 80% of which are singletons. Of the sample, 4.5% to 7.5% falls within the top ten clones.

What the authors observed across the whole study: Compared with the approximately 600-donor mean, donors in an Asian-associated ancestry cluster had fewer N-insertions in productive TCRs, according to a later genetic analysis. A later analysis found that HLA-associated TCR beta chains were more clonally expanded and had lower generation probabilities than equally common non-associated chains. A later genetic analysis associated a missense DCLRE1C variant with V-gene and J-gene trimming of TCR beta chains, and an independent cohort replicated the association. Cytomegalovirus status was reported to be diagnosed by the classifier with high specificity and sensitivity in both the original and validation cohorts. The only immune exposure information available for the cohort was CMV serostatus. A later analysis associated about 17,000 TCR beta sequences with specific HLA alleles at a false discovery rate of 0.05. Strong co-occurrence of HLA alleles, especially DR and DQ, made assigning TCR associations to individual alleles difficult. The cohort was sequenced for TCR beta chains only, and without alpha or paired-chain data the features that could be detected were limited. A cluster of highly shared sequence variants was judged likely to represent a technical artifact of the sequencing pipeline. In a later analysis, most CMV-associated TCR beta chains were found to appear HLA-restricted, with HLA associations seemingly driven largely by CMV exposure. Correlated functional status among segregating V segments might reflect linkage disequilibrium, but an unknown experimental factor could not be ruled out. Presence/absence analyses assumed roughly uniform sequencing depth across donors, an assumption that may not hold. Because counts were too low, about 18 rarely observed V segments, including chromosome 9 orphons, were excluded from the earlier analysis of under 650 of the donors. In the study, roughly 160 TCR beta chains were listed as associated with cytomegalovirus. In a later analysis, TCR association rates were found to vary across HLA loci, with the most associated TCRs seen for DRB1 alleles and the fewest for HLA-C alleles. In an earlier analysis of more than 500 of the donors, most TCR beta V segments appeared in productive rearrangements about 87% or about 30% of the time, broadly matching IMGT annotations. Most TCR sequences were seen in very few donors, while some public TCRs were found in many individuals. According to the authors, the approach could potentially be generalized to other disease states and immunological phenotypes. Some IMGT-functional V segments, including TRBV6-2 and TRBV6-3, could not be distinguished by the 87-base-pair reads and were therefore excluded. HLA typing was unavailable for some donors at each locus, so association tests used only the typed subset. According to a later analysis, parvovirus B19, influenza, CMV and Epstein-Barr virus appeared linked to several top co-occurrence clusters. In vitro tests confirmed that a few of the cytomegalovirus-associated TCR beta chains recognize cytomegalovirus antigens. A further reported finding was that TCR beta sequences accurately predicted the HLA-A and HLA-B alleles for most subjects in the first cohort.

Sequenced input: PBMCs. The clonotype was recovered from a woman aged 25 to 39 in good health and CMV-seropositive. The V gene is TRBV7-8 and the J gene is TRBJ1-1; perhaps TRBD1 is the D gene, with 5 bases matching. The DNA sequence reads TGTGCCAGCAGCTTAGGGGGCAGATACAACACTGAAGCTTTCTTT. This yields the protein CASSLGGRYNTEAFF.